This entry features one T cell receptor (beta chain) sequence. These data belong to a study of T-cell memory formation after mild COVID-19. Across the whole study: Clusters of TCRs were largely donor specific.

5'RACE primed from the constant segment yielded TCR alpha and TCR beta cDNA libraries bearing sample barcodes and UMIs. In TCRdb, the 5' RACE reads were re-called with MiXCR into one record per CDR3 protein. The table records under 250,000 distinct CDR3 sequences, 27% of them present only once. Germline-derived CDR1 and CDR2 are SEHNR and FQNEAQ (reference sequence). V lost 5 bases, J lost 3 bases, and 8 bases stayed unmatched. The CDR3 is 16 amino acids. The source of this sequence is an adult woman who had mild COVID-19 (a few samples of this study predate the infection). Cell type and time point are not known. Sequenced material: PBMCs or a T cell subset sorted from them (not recorded which). The rearrangement links TRBV7-9 to TRBJ1-2, with 11 bases aligning to TRBD1. The DNA for the CDR3 is TGTGCCAGCAGCCAAACAGGACAGGGGGCTTACTATGGCTACACCTTC. As protein: CASSQTGQGAYYGYTF. The full variable domain, completed using reference TRBV7-9 and TRBJ1-2, is DTGVSQNPRHKITKRGQNVTFRCDPISEHNRLYWYRQTLGQGPEFLTYFQNEAQLEKSRLLSDRFSAERPKGSFSTLEIQRTEQGDSAMYLCASSQTGQGAYYGYTFGSGTRLTVV.